The 27 T cell receptor beta chains given below trace back to one sample, sequenced in a study of vaccination and CD4 T cells after COVID-19. Their antigens are not known. The treatment: roughly 10-day PBMC culture with coronavirus spike peptide pools or control peptides (ViraFEST assay). The assay that was used to sequence DNA from cultured CD4+ T cells was the Oncomine TCR Beta short-read assay. One entry per CDR3 protein, called by TCRdb with MiXCR from the PCR reads. Here the sample spans around 13,000 distinct CDR3 sequences, under 25% being singletons. Sequencing used cultured CD4+ T cells from blood. These receptors all come from a human donor with COVID-19.

For this clonotype: The junction and the germline gene differ at one end; a read error may be behind it. The J gene is TRBJ2-5, the V gene TRBV7-7, with D hard to call. Per the germline V gene, CDR1 is SSHAT and CDR2 is FNYEAQ (reference sequence). CDR3 length equals 12 residues. The CDR3 coding sequence is TGTGCTAGCAGCTCGGCCCCAGAGACCCAGTACTTC. The encoded protein is CASSSAPETQYF.

The chain combines TRBV1 with TRBJ2-3; the DNA was not compared with TRBD2, the D call given in the table. TRBV1 is marked as a pseudogene. The CDR3 runs 20 residues. The CDR3 protein is CTSSQDRTSGGPKIRDTQYF. The CDR3 nucleotides are TGCACCAGCAGCCAAGACCGGACTAGCGGGGGGCCCAAAATTCGAGATACGCAGTATTTT.

The rearrangement uses TRBV5-6 and TRBJ2-5; TRBD2 might be the D (7 bases). Germline assignment: CDR1 SGHDT and CDR2 YYEEEE. This CDR3 spans 15 amino acids. The V and J ends lost 3 bases and 2 bases respectively, with 14 bases between them. The CDR3 sequence is CASSSTGRGQETQYF. The CDR3 nucleotides read TGTGCCAGCAGCTCAACAGGGAGGGGACAAGAGACCCAGTACTTC.

This clonotype was seen a single time. The chain uses TRBV9 and TRBJ2-3; 7 bases agree with TRBD2. CDR1 and CDR2 from the germline V gene are SGDLS and YYNGEE. The CDR3 is made up of 16 amino acids. J gave up 2 bases and V 0 bases, and 6 bases lay outside the gene matches. CDR3 bases: TGTGCCAGCAGCGTAGAGTCTAGCGGTCACACAGATACGCAGTATTTT. It translates to CASSVESSGHTDTQYF.

The chain recombines TRBV24-1 with TRBJ1-1; D ambiguous. This CDR3 region has 13 residues. V dropped 3 bases and J dropped 1 base, with 5 bases sitting between them. Germline V CDR1 and CDR2: KGHDR, SFDVKD. DNA of the CDR3: TGTGCCACCAGTGATCGGAGGAACACTGAAGCTTTCTTT. Its translation is CATSDRRNTEAFF.

DNA for the CDR3: TGTGCCAGCAGACGGGACAGACTTAGCAATCAGCCCCAGCATTTT. Amino acids: CASRRDRLSNQPQHF. The chain links TRBV12-3 or TRBV12-4 to TRBJ1-5; 7 nucleotides align to TRBD1. The CDR3 runs to 15 residues. Trimming cost V 6 bases and J 0 bases; bases outside gene matches: 5.

The chain has TRBV15 and TRBJ2-3, with 7 bases identical to TRBD2. V dropped 0 bases and J dropped 4; count of bases not matched to a gene: 7. CDR3 length: 16 amino acids. Germline V CDR1 and CDR2: LNHNV, YYDKDF (reference sequence). In nucleotides, the CDR3 is TGTGCCACCAGCAGAGATGGGCGGGGGTGGGCAGATACGCAGTATTTT. Its translation: CATSRDGRGWADTQYF.

CDR3 coding DNA: TGTGCCAGTAGTAGCCAGCGGGGGGGCTTACAAGAGACCCAGTACTTC. Protein product: CASSSQRGGLQETQYF. The chain employs TRBV19 and TRBJ2-5, with 10 bases identical to TRBD2. CDR1 and CDR2 from the germline V gene are LNHDA and SQIVND (reference sequence). The CDR3 runs 16 residues. The V segment lost 4 bases and the J segment 2 bases; nucleotides outside the gene matches: 7.

This clonotype was observed a few times. The rearrangement links TRBV7-2 to TRBJ2-7; 10 bases fit TRBD1. The CDR3 spans 16 residues. J lost 4 bases, V lost 2 bases, and 8 bases had no gene match. Germline values: CDR1 SGHTA, CDR2 FQGNSA. Here the CDR3 reads CASSLLAGTGAYEQYF. CDR3 DNA sequence: TGTGCCAGCAGCTTACTGGCCGGGACAGGGGCATACGAGCAGTACTTC.

This clonotype was found a few times. V is TRBV4-3 and J is TRBJ2-2; D remains ambiguous. CDR3 length equals 14 residues. The ends were cut back, 3 bases at V and 6 bases at J, with 11 bases in the middle. In germline, CDR1 is LGHNA, CDR2 YSLEER. The CDR3 protein is CASSQVRSPGELFF. Here the CDR3 DNA reads TGCGCCAGCAGCCAGGTACGATCCCCCGGGGAGCTGTTTTTT.

Only a few counts were recorded for this clonotype. For the CDR3, the DNA is TGTGCCAGTAGTATTGGCAGGGTAAACTATGGCTACACCTTC. It codes for CASSIGRVNYGYTF. The rearrangement uses TRBV19 and TRBJ1-2; TRBD1 is a possible D gene (5 bases). CDR1 is LNHDA and CDR2 is SQIVND in the germline V gene (reference sequence). The length of the CDR3 is 14 residues. V lost 3 bases and J 2 bases, leaving 10 bases between the germline ends.

The chain carries TRBV11-2 and TRBJ2-7, with TRBD1 matching 8 bases. V dropped 4 bases and J dropped 7; count of bases not matched to a gene: 6. The CDR3 runs to 13 residues. CDR1 is SGHAT and CDR2 is FQNNGV in the germline V gene. CDR3 DNA: TGTGCCAGCAGCTGGGGACAGGCGGGGGAGCAGTACTTC. It translates to CASSWGQAGEQYF.

As to this clonotype: The junction shows a germline mismatch at one end, possibly a read error. The V gene is TRBV10-3, the J gene TRBJ1-1; D remains unclear. The CDR3 contains 16 residues. Germline lookup yields CDR1 ENHRY and CDR2 SYGVKD. The CDR3 nucleotides are TGTGCCAACAGTGAGTTGACTTCGACCCGGAACACTGAAGCTTTCTTT. As protein: CANSELTSTRNTEAFF.

This rearrangement joins TRBV9 to TRBJ2-5, with no clear D. The CDR3 covers 13 residues. V was trimmed by 2 bases and J by 2 bases, leaving 7 bases between them. Per germline, CDR1 SGDLS and CDR2 YYNGEE. In DNA, the CDR3 is TGTGCCAGCAGCGTGAGTCCTCAAGAGACCCAGTACTTC. As protein: CASSVSPQETQYF.

The chain is built from TRBV7-3 and TRBJ1-1, with a weak D call TRBD1 (5 bases). V dropped 2 bases and J dropped 6 bases, with 19 bases sitting between them. CDR3 length: 16 amino acids. From germline, CDR1 is SGHTA and CDR2 FQGTGA. In DNA form, the CDR3 reads TGTGCCAGCAGCTTAGTTGGCGGCCGGGGGATTGCTGAAGCTTTCTTT. It is translated as CASSLVGGRGIAEAFF.

This clonotype turned up a few times. This chain joins TRBV20-1 and TRBJ2-3, with 11 bases identical to TRBD2. Germline V CDR1 and CDR2: DFQATT, SNEGSKA (reference sequence). There are 14 residues in the CDR3. The V gene end was trimmed by 6 bases and the J gene end by 5 bases; junction bases not matched to a gene: 7. CDR3 sequence reads: CSASSGGAKDTQYF. The DNA for the CDR3 is TGCAGTGCCAGTAGCGGGGGGGCCAAAGATACGCAGTATTTT.

The rearrangement uses TRBV19 and TRBJ2-1; 11 bases match TRBD2. CDR1 is LNHDA and CDR2 is SQIVND in the germline V gene (reference sequence). J gave up 3 bases and V 5 bases, and 15 bases lay outside the gene matches. This CDR3 contains 19 residues. CDR3 coding DNA: TGTGCCAGTAGTCCGGGGGCCTTTAGCGGGGGGGCCGACTACAATGAGCAGTTCTTC. This sequence encodes CASSPGAFSGGADYNEQFF.

The V and J genes are TRBV6-2 or TRBV6-3 and TRBJ1-1; D gene ambiguous. CDR1 MNHEY and CDR2 SVGEGT come from the germline V gene. Trimming stripped 3 bases from V and 4 bases from J, with 9 bases between. This CDR3 has 13 residues. CDR3 amino acids: CASSYERVTEAFF. Written as DNA, the CDR3 is TGTGCCAGCAGTTATGAACGGGTCACTGAAGCTTTCTTT.

This clonotype is deemed medium-sized. V and J are TRBV30 and TRBJ1-2; D is ambiguous. Trimming pared 4 bases from V and 8 bases from J, leaving 17 bases between. The CDR3 contains 13 residues. Germline-derived CDR1 and CDR2 are GTSNPN and SVGIG (reference sequence). The CDR3 reads CAWTLTQRGGYTF. Written as DNA, the CDR3 is TGTGCCTGGACCCTCACCCAACGAGGGGGCTACACCTTC.

The chain links TRBV29-1 to TRBJ2-3; D is uncertain. CDR3 length equals 13 residues. V lost 7 bases and J lost 0, with 11 bases in between. CDR1 and CDR2 from the germline V gene are SQVTM and ANQGSEA. The CDR3 DNA is TGCAGCGCAAAGCTCCCGAGCACAGATACGCAGTATTTT. Translation gives CSAKLPSTDTQYF.

V gene TRBV18 combines with J gene TRBJ1-1; D might be TRBD1 (5 bases). Trimming took off 8 bases at V and 5 bases at J, with 18 bases between the two ends. The CDR3 length is 14 residues. Germline V lookup: CDR1 KGHSH, CDR2 LQKENI. This CDR3 reads CASPRPGGITEAFF. In DNA, the CDR3 is TGTGCCAGCCCTCGACCGGGGGGAATTACTGAAGCTTTCTTT.

Only a few counts were recorded for this clonotype. The J gene is TRBJ2-3, the V gene TRBV20-1; 10 bases are a match to TRBD2. V was pared by 4 bases and J by 4 bases, with 11 bases of the junction left unmatched. Germline lookup yields CDR1 DFQATT and CDR2 SNEGSKA (reference sequence). The CDR3 runs 16 residues. The CDR3 sequence is CSATPGVAGGADTQYF. The CDR3, as DNA: TGCAGTGCTACTCCCGGGGTAGCGGGGGGCGCAGATACGCAGTATTTT.

A few counts support this clonotype. V gene TRBV18 combines with J gene TRBJ2-7, with TRBD2 identical over 8 bases. Germline V gene lookup returns CDR1 KGHSH and CDR2 LQKENI. The CDR3 has 16 amino acids. V shed 3 bases and J 0 bases; nucleotides not matched to a gene: 7. The CDR3, as DNA: TGTGCCAGCTCACCCGTACTAGCGGAGAGCTCCTACGAGCAGTACTTC. Protein: CASSPVLAESSYEQYF.

The J gene is TRBJ2-3, the V gene TRBV7-2; the match to TRBD1 covers 12 bases. Per germline, CDR1 SGHTA and CDR2 FQGNSA. V gave up 5 bases and J gave up 7 bases; unmatched junction bases: 4. This CDR3 is built from 14 residues. The CDR3 DNA reads TGTGCCAGCAGCGCGGGACAGGGGGCCCATACGCAGTATTTT. The encoded protein is CASSAGQGAHTQYF.

The chain uses TRBV11-2 and TRBJ2-1, with 10 bases fitting TRBD2. J gave up 3 bases and V 5 bases, and 4 bases lay outside the gene matches. CDR3 length: 15 amino acids. Germline CDR1 and CDR2: SGHAT and FQNNGV. The CDR3, as DNA: TGTGCCAGCAGCGGACTAGCGGCGAACTACAATGAGCAGTTCTTC. Protein: CASSGLAANYNEQFF.

This clonotype has more than one count but fewer than ten. J is TRBJ2-2 and V is TRBV12-3 or TRBV12-4; D is uncertain. The CDR3 runs to 13 residues. Between the trimmed V and J ends, which lost 5 bases and 4 bases, there was a span of 8 bases. CDR3 residues: CASSLYSTGELFF. CDR3 nucleotide sequence: TGTGCCAGCAGTCTCTACAGCACCGGGGAGCTGTTTTTT.

This chain joins TRBV6-1 and TRBJ1-2, with 10 bases identical to TRBD1. V was clipped by 6 bases and J by 4 bases; unmatched bases: 11. There are 16 residues in the CDR3. Germline V gene data show CDR1 as MNHNS and CDR2 as SASEGT. The CDR3 region has the DNA TGTGCCAGCAGAGAACCGGGACAGGGGTCTATCTATGGCTACACCTTC. This codes for CASREPGQGSIYGYTF.